Listed here are 30 T cell receptor beta chains from one sample, sequenced in a study of blood T cell repertoires in COVID-19 (dated by TCRdb to about 2020). The receptor library was made with the immunoSEQ multiplex PCR assay. The immuneACCESS repertoire file appears here via TCRdb, limited to in-frame rearrangements. These files lack a portion of the clones; in checked studies, under half of the deficit traces to unresolved V genes, and the cause of the others is not known. The sample yields approximately 45,000 clones; 85% to 90% were counted once. The ten largest clonotypes hold about 4.7% of the sample. Sequencing input: peripheral blood. All receptors come from a human donor in a cohort sampled during active COVID-19.

This clone was recorded once. This chain uses TRBV24-1 with TRBJ2-1; 8 bases match TRBD2. V lost 2 bases to trimming and J lost 7 bases; unmatched junction nucleotides: 9. The CDR3 is 16 residues long. The germline gives CDR1 KGHDR, CDR2 SFDVKD. The CDR3 coding sequence is TGTGCCACCAGTGATTATCGGGGGACTAGTGAGAATGAGCAGTTCTTC. This translates into CATSDYRGTSENEQFF.

The V and J genes are TRBV5-4 and TRBJ2-1; TRBD2 agrees at 13 bases. This CDR3 comprises 15 residues. V shed 0 bases, J shed 7 bases, and the junction held 1 base outside the gene matches. The germline CDR1 and CDR2 sequences are SGHNT and YYREEE (reference sequence). In DNA, the CDR3 is TGTGCCAGCAGCTTGGGACTAGCGGGAGGTAATGAGCAGTTCTTC. It is translated as CASSLGLAGGNEQFF.

The rearrangement uses TRBV5-4 and TRBJ2-2; possible D gene TRBD2, 5 bases. The CDR3 runs 11 residues. Trimming left V 10 bases short and J 4 bases short, with 8 bases between. CDR1 and CDR2 from the germline V gene are SGHNT and YYREEE (reference sequence). CDR3: CASGGTGELFF. CDR3 nucleotides: TGTGCCTCAGGAGGCACCGGGGAGCTGTTTTTT. Full variable domain (missing parts from reference TRBV5-4 and TRBJ2-2): ETGVTQSPTHLIKTRGQQVTLRCSSQSGHNTVSWYQQALGQGPQFIFQYYREEENGRGNFPPRFSGLQFPNYSSELNVNALELDDSALYLCASGGTGELFFGEGSRLTVL.

This chain connects TRBV24-1 to TRBJ2-5, with 9 bases identical to TRBD1. Germline V gene lookup returns CDR1 KGHDR and CDR2 SFDVKD. The V segment lost 3 bases and the J segment 5 bases; nucleotides outside the gene matches: 6. This CDR3 spans 15 amino acids. Written as DNA, the CDR3 is TGTGCCACCAGTGATCGAACAGGGGGCGGGGAGACCCAGTACTTC. Residues: CATSDRTGGGETQYF.

The rearrangement uses TRBV9 and TRBJ2-5; 7 positions agree with TRBD2. This CDR3 contains 16 residues. The V gene's germline CDR1 is SGDLS and CDR2 YYNGEE. V gave up 0 bases and J gave up 0 bases; unmatched junction bases: 5. CDR3 sequence (DNA): TGTGCCAGCAGCGTAGGAGCGGGGTCGTACCAAGAGACCCAGTACTTC. It translates to CASSVGAGSYQETQYF.

The chain uses TRBV5-1 and TRBJ2-5; 9 nucleotides match TRBD2. The CDR3 loop spans 14 amino acids. Germline assignment: CDR1 SGHRS and CDR2 YFSETQ. J was trimmed by 1 base and V by 7 bases; bases with no gene match: 5. CDR3 sequence reads: CASRGLAPQETQYF. CDR3 DNA: TGCGCCAGCCGGGGACTAGCTCCCCAAGAGACCCAGTACTTC. Looking up the rest from reference TRBV5-1 and TRBJ2-5 gives the full variable domain: KAGVTQTPRYLIKTRGQQVTLSCSPISGHRSVSWYQQTPGQGLQFLFEYFSETQRNKGNFPGRFSGRQFSNSRSEMNVSTLELGDSALYLCASRGLAPQETQYFGPGTRLLVL.

The chain is built from TRBV24-1 and TRBJ2-7, with D possibly being TRBD1 (5 bases). Trimming took 7 bases from V and 3 from J, leaving 6 bases between them. This CDR3 comprises 11 residues. Germline V gene sequence: CDR1 KGHDR, CDR2 SFDVKD. The CDR3 is CATSTGYEQYF. In DNA form, the CDR3 reads TGTGCCACCAGCACAGGCTACGAGCAGTACTTC.

This clone is a singleton in its sample. The chain combines TRBV2 with TRBJ2-7, with D unclear. The CDR3 is 12 amino acids. Trimming removed 6 bases at V and 1 base at J, with 7 bases between. Germline V gene data show CDR1 as SNHLY and CDR2 as FYNNEI. CDR3 DNA: TGTGCCAGCAGGGAACCATCCTACGAGCAGTACTTC. Translated, it gives CASREPSYEQYF.

This CDR3 is CASSPLRGSSGTSGYNEQFF. The CDR3 nucleotides read TGTGCCAGCTCACCTCTAAGGGGGAGTTCCGGGACTAGCGGTTACAATGAGCAGTTCTTC. The V and J genes are TRBV18 and TRBJ2-1, with TRBD2 matching 11 bases. Trimming cost V 3 bases and J 4 bases; bases outside gene matches: 17. The CDR3 contains 20 residues. Germline lookup yields CDR1 KGHSH and CDR2 LQKENI.

V is TRBV3-1 (or the pseudogene TRBV3-2) and J is TRBJ1-6; D is perhaps TRBD1 (5 bases). The germline V gene encodes CDR1 LGHDT and CDR2 YNNKEL (reference sequence). The CDR3 length is 14 residues. Trimming removed 5 bases at V and 10 bases at J, with 15 bases between. The CDR3 DNA follows: TGTGCCAGCAGCAACAATCAGGGTCGGTCACCCCTCCACTTT. Encoded protein: CASSNNQGRSPLHF.

The rearrangement uses TRBV7-9 and TRBJ1-4; 7 positions agree with TRBD1. Germline values: CDR1 SEHNR, CDR2 FQNEAQ (reference sequence). The CDR3 sequence is 15 residues long. J lost 7 bases, V lost 5 bases, and 10 bases had no gene match. In DNA, the CDR3 is TGTGCCAGCAGCCCACCAAACAGGGGAGCTGAAAAACTGTTTTTT. This codes for CASSPPNRGAEKLFF.

The genes are TRBV5-1 and TRBJ2-1; 8 nucleotides match TRBD2. CDR3 length: 19 residues. V was pared by 6 bases and J by 1 base, with 18 bases of the junction left unmatched. Germline CDR1 reads SGHRS; CDR2 reads YFSETQ. The CDR3 region has the DNA TGCGCCAGCATCTCTTGGGGGGGGAGCGGGAGAAAATCCTACAATGAGCAGTTCTTC. Translated, it gives CASISWGGSGRKSYNEQFF.

As DNA, the CDR3 is TGTGCCACCAGTGAAGGGACTCAGGATGAGCAGTTCTTC. Its translation is CATSEGTQDEQFF. The rearrangement links TRBV24-1 to TRBJ2-1, with D possibly being TRBD2 (6 bases). The V and J ends lost 4 bases and 8 bases respectively, with 11 bases between them. The germline V gene has CDR1 KGHDR and CDR2 SFDVKD. The CDR3 has 13 residues.

The V and J genes are TRBV18 and TRBJ2-5, with D possibly being TRBD1 (5 bases). Germline CDR1 KGHSH, CDR2 LQKENI. CDR3 length: 13 residues. V shed 2 bases and J shed 2 bases, with 6 bases lying between them. CDR3: CASSPGAQETQYF. Written as DNA, the CDR3 is TGTGCCAGCTCACCAGGGGCTCAAGAGACCCAGTACTTC.

The CDR3 DNA is TGTGCCAGTAGTTTCTCCACAGATACGCAGTATTTT. This encodes CASSFSTDTQYF. V is TRBV19 and J is TRBJ2-3; D is unresolved. The CDR3 is made up of 12 amino acids. V was pared by 5 bases and J by 2 bases, with 5 bases between. Germline V gives CDR1 LNHDA, CDR2 SQIVND (reference sequence).

This clone came up once. J is TRBJ1-2 and V is TRBV28, with D possibly TRBD1 on 5 matching bases. Germline V lookup: CDR1 MDHEN, CDR2 SYDVKM. This CDR3 has 11 amino acids. V lost 9 bases to trimming and J lost 6 bases, with 11 bases between them. CDR3 nucleotide sequence: TGTGCCAGTATAGACAGCCATGGCTACACCTTC. It yields the protein CASIDSHGYTF.

The chain links TRBV4-1 to TRBJ2-2, with D possibly being TRBD1 (5 bases). This CDR3 contains 16 residues. Germline V lookup: CDR1 MGHRA, CDR2 YSYEKL. Trimming removed 1 base at V and 4 bases at J, with 13 bases between. The CDR3 is CASSQVAGYGTGELFF. The CDR3 DNA reads as TGCGCCAGCAGCCAAGTGGCAGGGTATGGCACCGGGGAGCTGTTTTTT.

The chain carries TRBV5-5 and TRBJ2-1; a possible D gene is TRBD1 (6 bases). The V gene's germline CDR1 is SGHKS and CDR2 YYEKEE (reference sequence). The V end was cut by 4 bases, the J end by 2 bases, with 10 bases between. The CDR3 is 14 residues long. CDR3 in DNA: TGTGCCAGCAGCATCGGACAGCCCTACAATGAGCAGTTCTTC. It specifies CASSIGQPYNEQFF. Full variable domain (outside the CDR3, taken from reference TRBV5-5 and TRBJ2-1): DAGVTQSPTHLIKTRGQQVTLRCSPISGHKSVSWYQQVLGQGPQFIFQYYEKEERGRGNFPDRFSARQFPNYSSELNVNALLLGDSALYLCASSIGQPYNEQFFGPGTRLTVL.

The chain links TRBV3-1 (or the pseudogene TRBV3-2) to TRBJ1-1, with D perhaps TRBD1 (6 bases). V dropped 7 bases and J dropped 1 base, with 13 bases sitting between them. The V gene's germline CDR1 is LGHDT and CDR2 YNNKEL (reference sequence). This CDR3 region has 14 residues. CDR3 protein: CASTIVGGNTEAFF. The CDR3 coding sequence is TGTGCCAGCACCATTGTAGGGGGGAACACTGAAGCTTTCTTT.

The chain is built from TRBV6-5 and TRBJ1-2; no clear D. From germline, CDR1 is MNHEY and CDR2 SVGAGI. CDR3 size: 11 residues. V was clipped by 8 bases and J by 5 bases, with 9 bases between them. CDR3 bases: TGTGCCAGCTCGGGAGGGTATGGCTACACCTTC. It specifies CASSGGYGYTF.

This chain joins TRBV6-6 and TRBJ2-7; 8 bases align to TRBD2. Germline CDR1 is MNHNY and CDR2 is SVGAGI (reference sequence). The CDR3 sequence is 14 residues long. V gave up 6 bases and J gave up 2 bases; unmatched junction bases: 6. The CDR3 bases are TGTGCCAGCAGGTATAGCGGGACCGCCTACGAGCAGTACTTC. This encodes CASRYSGTAYEQYF.

The CDR3 bases are TGTGCCAGCAGTTACAAGGGCGGGCAGCAGACCCAGTACTTC. This codes for CASSYKGGQQTQYF. The chain is built from TRBV6-2 or TRBV6-3 and TRBJ2-5, with D possibly TRBD2 on 5 matching bases. V was shortened by 2 bases and J by 6 bases, with 13 bases between the two germline ends. The CDR3 length is 14 residues. Germline lookup yields CDR1 MNHEY and CDR2 SVGEGT.

The genes are TRBV29-1 and TRBJ2-7; perhaps TRBD1 as D (8 bases). Germline CDR1 and CDR2: SQVTM and ANQGSEA. The CDR3 extends over 15 amino acids. V was trimmed by 1 base and J by 1 base, leaving 14 bases between them. The CDR3 here is CSVEGVQGGSYEQYF. The DNA for the CDR3 is TGCAGCGTTGAAGGTGTACAGGGGGGGTCCTACGAGCAGTACTTC.

The chain joins TRBV7-9 to TRBJ2-7; D gene uncertain. Germline CDR1 is SEHNR and CDR2 is FQNEAQ (reference sequence). V shed 5 bases and J shed 5 bases, with 16 bases lying between them. The CDR3 sequence is 14 residues long. The CDR3: CASSKKWPRDEQYF. CDR3 in DNA: TGTGCCAGCAGCAAGAAGTGGCCCCGGGACGAGCAGTACTTC.

V gene TRBV11-3 combines with J gene TRBJ2-7; perhaps TRBD2 as D (6 bases). V was pared by 5 bases and J by 5 bases, with 13 bases between. The CDR3 covers 13 residues. Per the germline V gene, CDR1 is SGHNT and CDR2 is YENEEA. The CDR3 DNA follows: TGTGCCAGCAGCGCCGGGAGCTCAAACGAGCAGTACTTC. It encodes CASSAGSSNEQYF.

The chain joins TRBV4-1 to TRBJ2-7; 10 bases are a match to TRBD2. V shed 4 bases, J shed 6 bases, and the junction held 15 bases outside the gene matches. The germline gives CDR1 MGHRA, CDR2 YSYEKL. The CDR3 runs to 17 residues. The CDR3 spells CASSLAPPGLAPSEQYF. CDR3 nucleotide sequence: TGCGCCAGCAGCCTAGCCCCCCCGGGACTAGCGCCGTCCGAGCAGTACTTC.

V and J are TRBV4-3 and TRBJ2-4; 9 nucleotides match TRBD2. V dropped 4 bases and J dropped 10; count of bases not matched to a gene: 20. Germline CDR1 reads LGHNA; CDR2 reads YSLEER. This CDR3 has 18 residues. CDR3 sequence: CASSLDPPASGAPSIQYF. The CDR3 DNA follows: TGCGCCAGCAGCCTGGACCCCCCGGCTAGCGGGGCCCCTAGTATTCAGTACTTC.

The gene calls are TRBV27 and TRBJ2-3; D is unresolved. This CDR3 region has 15 residues. Germline loops: CDR1 MNHEY, CDR2 SMNVEV (reference sequence). V gave up 6 bases and J gave up 6 bases, with 19 bases separating them. DNA of the CDR3: TGTGCCAGCAGATCCGCCCTGGGCACAACGGATACGCAGTATTTT. It is translated as CASRSALGTTDTQYF.

The chain couples TRBV4-3 to TRBJ2-7; D is possibly TRBD1 (5 bases). Germline CDR1 and CDR2: LGHNA and YSLEER. This CDR3 region has 14 residues. Trimming removed 0 bases at V and 1 base at J, with 7 bases between. The CDR3: CASSQDRASYEQYF. Here the CDR3 DNA reads TGCGCCAGCAGCCAAGACAGGGCTTCCTACGAGCAGTACTTC.

The V and J genes are TRBV5-6 and TRBJ2-7, with D possibly being TRBD2 (6 bases). CDR1 SGHDT and CDR2 YYEEEE come from the germline V gene. The CDR3 totals 15 residues. V lost 0 bases to trimming and J lost 3 bases, with 13 bases between them. CDR3 bases: TGTGCCAGCAGCTTGGGGCGGGGTGGGCGCTACGAGCAGTACTTC. This sequence encodes CASSLGRGGRYEQYF.